The sequence of this T cell receptor (beta chain) was determined in a study of post-analysis software for immune sequencing data. Regarding the study as a whole: A handful of TRBV segments were significantly more frequent in patients than in controls. TRBV5-6, TRBV5-1 and TRBV20-1 were among these segments.

CDR3 length: 15 amino acids. V gave up 2 bases and J gave up 2 bases, with 12 bases separating them. Germline CDR1 ENHRY, CDR2 SYGVKD. Of note for this clonotype: The antigen remains undetermined.

cDNA libraries of TCR beta carried unique molecular identifiers. Each CDR3 protein is one row after TCRdb ran MiXCR on the PCR reads. Altogether 700,000 to 900,000 distinct CDR3 sequences are present, around 46% being singletons, with the ten largest covering approximately 4.4%. The chain links TRBV10-3 to TRBJ1-2; maybe TRBD1 (5 bases). Material: blood. The clonotype was recovered from a girl aged 10 to 17 with multiple sclerosis. The CDR3 DNA reads as TGTGCCATCAGTGAGGCCTTGGGGGGGAACTATGGCTACACCTTC. Protein sequence: CAISEALGGNYGYTF.